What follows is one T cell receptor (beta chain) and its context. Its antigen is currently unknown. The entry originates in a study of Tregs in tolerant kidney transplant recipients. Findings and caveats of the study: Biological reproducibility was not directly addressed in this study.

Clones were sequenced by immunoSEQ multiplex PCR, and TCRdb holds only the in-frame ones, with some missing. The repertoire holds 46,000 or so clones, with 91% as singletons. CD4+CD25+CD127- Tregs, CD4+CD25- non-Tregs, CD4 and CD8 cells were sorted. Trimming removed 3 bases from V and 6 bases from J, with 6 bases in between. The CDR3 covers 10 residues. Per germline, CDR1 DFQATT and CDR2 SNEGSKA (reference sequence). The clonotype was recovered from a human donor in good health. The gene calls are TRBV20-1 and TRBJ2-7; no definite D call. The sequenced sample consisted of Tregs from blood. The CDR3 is CSASAFEQYF. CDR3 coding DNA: TGCAGTGCTAGCGCGTTCGAGCAGTACTTC.